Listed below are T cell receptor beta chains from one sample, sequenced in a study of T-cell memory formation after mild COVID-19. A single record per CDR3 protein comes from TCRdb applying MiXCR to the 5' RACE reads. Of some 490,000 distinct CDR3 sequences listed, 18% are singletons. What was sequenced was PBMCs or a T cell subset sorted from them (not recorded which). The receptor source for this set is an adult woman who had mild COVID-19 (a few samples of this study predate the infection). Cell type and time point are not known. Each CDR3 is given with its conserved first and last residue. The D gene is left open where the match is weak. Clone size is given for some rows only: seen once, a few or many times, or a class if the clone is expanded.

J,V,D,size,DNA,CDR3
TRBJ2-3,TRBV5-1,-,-,TGCGCCAGCAGCTCCTCCGTTGGTAGCGGAACAGATACGCAGTATTTT,CASSSSVGSGTDTQYF
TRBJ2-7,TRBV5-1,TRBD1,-,TGCGCCAGCAGCTTGGAGGGACAGGGACCCGTAGAGCAGTACTTC,CASSLEGQGPVEQYF
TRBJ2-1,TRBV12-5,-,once,TGTGCTAGTGGTGCAGGACGAGAGACAGAACATAAGTTCTCCTACAATGAGCAGTTCTTC,CASGAGRETEHKFSYNEQFF
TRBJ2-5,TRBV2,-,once,TGTGCCAGCAGTGAAGGTTTGGGGGGCGCGGAAGAGACCCAGTACTTC,CASSEGLGGAEETQYF
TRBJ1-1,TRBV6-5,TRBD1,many,TGTGCCAGCAGTAACCCCGGGACAGGGAACACTGAAGCTTTCTTT,CASSNPGTGNTEAFF
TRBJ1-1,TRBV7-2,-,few,TGTGCCAGCAGTGTGTACCTGAACACTGAAGCTTTCTTT,CASSVYLNTEAFF
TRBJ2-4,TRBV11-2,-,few,TGTGCCAGCAGCCCCCAGGCAGGGCTGGACAAAAACATTCAGTACTTC,CASSPQAGLDKNIQYF
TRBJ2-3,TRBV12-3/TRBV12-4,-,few,TGTGCCAGCAGTTTAGCGCAAGGGGACACAGATACGCAGTATTTT,CASSLAQGDTDTQYF
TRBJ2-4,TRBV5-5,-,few,TGTGCCAGCACCTTTGGGGGGGCCAAAAACATTCAGTACTTC,CASTFGGAKNIQYF
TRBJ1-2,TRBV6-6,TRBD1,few,TGTGCCAGCAGTTCTGGACAGGGGACGGCGGGCTATGGCTACACCTTC,CASSSGQGTAGYGYTF
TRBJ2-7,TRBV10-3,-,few,TGTGCCACCCATCCGGGGGACAGCTCCTACGAGCAGTACTTC,CATHPGDSSYEQYF
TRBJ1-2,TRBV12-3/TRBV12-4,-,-,TGTGCCAGCAGTTTGGGGGGACCTAGTGGCACCTTC,CASSLGGPSGTF
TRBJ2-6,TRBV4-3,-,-,TGCGCCAGCAGCCCAGAGGGGGGGGCCGGGGCCAACGTCCTGACTTTC,CASSPEGGAGANVLTF
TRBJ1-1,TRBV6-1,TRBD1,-,TGTGCCAGCAGTAAGACAGGGGGGAACACTGAAGCTTTCTTT,CASSKTGGNTEAFF
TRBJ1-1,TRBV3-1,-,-,TGTGCCACCCAGGGGTCCAGTGAAGCTTTCTTT,CATQGSSEAFF
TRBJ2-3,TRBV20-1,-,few,TGCAGTGCTAGAGTTGGGGAGTCGTACACAGATACGCAGTATTTT,CSARVGESYTDTQYF
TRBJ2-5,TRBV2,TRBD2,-,TGTGCCAGCAGTGCCTCTACGGGGGGGGCCTTAGAGACCCAGTACTTC,CASSASTGGALETQYF
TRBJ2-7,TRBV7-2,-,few,TGTGCCAGCAGCTTACAGATCGGCGGCTCCTACGAGCAGTACTTC,CASSLQIGGSYEQYF
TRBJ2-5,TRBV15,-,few,TGTGCCACCAGCAGAGATCAAGCTCGGGGTCCCCAAGAGACCCAGTACTTC,CATSRDQARGPQETQYF
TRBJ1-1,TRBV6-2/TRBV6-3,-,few,TGTGCCAGCAGACCGACAGGCGGTTACACTGAAGCTTTCTTT,CASRPTGGYTEAFF
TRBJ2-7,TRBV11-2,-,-,TGTGCCAGCAGCTTAGTACAGGGCCCACTCGGCGAGCAGTACTTC,CASSLVQGPLGEQYF
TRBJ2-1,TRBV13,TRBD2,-,TGTGCCAGCAGCTTAGGCCATGGTCTCGGGACTAGCGATAATGAGCAGTTCTTC,CASSLGHGLGTSDNEQFF
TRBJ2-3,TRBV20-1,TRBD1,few,TGCAGTGCTAGAGGTACAGGGGGTTTGAGGAGCACAGATACGCAGTATTTT,CSARGTGGLRSTDTQYF
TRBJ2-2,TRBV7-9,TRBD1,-,TGTGCCAGCAGCCCTAGGATGGGGACAGGGGGACACACCGGGGAGATGTTTTTT,CASSPRMGTGGHTGEMFF
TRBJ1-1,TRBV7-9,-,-,TGTGCCAGCAGCTTAGAGGGACTAAGGAACACTGAAGCTTTCTTT,CASSLEGLRNTEAFF
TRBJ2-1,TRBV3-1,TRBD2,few,TGTGCCAGCAGCCAAGCCGGGACTAGAGACAATGAGCAGTTCTTC,CASSQAGTRDNEQFF
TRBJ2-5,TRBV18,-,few,TGTGCCAGCTCACCACCGACTTCCTTTCAAGAGACCCAGTACTTC,CASSPPTSFQETQYF
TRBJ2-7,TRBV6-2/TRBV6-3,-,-,TGTGCCAGCAGGCCCGGCGCGGGGGCCTCCTACGAGCAGTACTTC,CASRPGAGASYEQYF
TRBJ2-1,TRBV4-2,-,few,TGTGCCAGCAGCCAAGTTGGGGGGACCCCGCTCAATGAGCAGTTCTTC,CASSQVGGTPLNEQFF
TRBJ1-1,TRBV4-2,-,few,TGTGCCAGCAGCCAAGAGTGGACCAGTGAAGCTTTCTTT,CASSQEWTSEAFF
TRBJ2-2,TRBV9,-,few,TGTGCCAGCAGCGTACAGCCCGCGAACACCGGGGAGCTGTTTTTT,CASSVQPANTGELFF
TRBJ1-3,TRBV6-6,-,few,TGTGCCAGCAGTCAGCAGGCAGGGTCAGGAAACACCATATATTTT,CASSQQAGSGNTIYF
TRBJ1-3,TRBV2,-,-,TGTGCCAGCAGTGAAGACAGGGTTTTGGGAAACACCATATATTTT,CASSEDRVLGNTIYF
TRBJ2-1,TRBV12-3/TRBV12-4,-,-,TGTGCCAGCAGCCAGGGACATCTCTTAGATACCAACTACAATGAGCAGTTCTTC,CASSQGHLLDTNYNEQFF
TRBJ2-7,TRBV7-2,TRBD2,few,TGTGCCAGCAGCTCAAGGGCGGGAGGGGCCCTTTCTTACGAGCAGTACTTC,CASSSRAGGALSYEQYF
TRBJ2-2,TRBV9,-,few,TGTGCCAGCAGCGCTTGGGGAGACAGATACACCGGGGAGCTGTTTTTT,CASSAWGDRYTGELFF
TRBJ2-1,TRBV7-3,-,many,TGTGCCAGCAGCCCTCCGGGACAAAAGCAGTTCTTC,CASSPPGQKQFF
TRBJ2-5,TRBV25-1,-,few,TGTGCCAGCAGTGGACGGGGGATCTTGGGAGAGACCCAGTACTTC,CASSGRGILGETQYF
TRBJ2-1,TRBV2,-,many,TGTGCCAGCAGGGACTCCTACAATGAGCAGTTCTTC,CASRDSYNEQFF
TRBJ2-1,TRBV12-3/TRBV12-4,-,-,TGTGCCAGCAGACTTAGCTGGAAAGACTCCTACAATGAGCAGTTCTTC,CASRLSWKDSYNEQFF
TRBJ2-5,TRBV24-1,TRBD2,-,TGTGCCACCAGTGATACCGCGGTAGCGGGGACTCAAGAGACCCAGTACTTC,CATSDTAVAGTQETQYF
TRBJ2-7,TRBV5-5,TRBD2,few,TGTGCCAGCAGCTTGGTTAGCGGGGGGGCCTACGAGCAGTACTTC,CASSLVSGGAYEQYF
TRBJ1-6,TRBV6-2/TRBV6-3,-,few,TGTGCCAGCGAAAGGACAGAGTTTTTCCGTTCACCCCTCCACTTT,CASERTEFFRSPLHF
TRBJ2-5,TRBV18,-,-,TGTGCCAGCTCCATAAACCAAGAGACCCAGTACTTC,CASSINQETQYF
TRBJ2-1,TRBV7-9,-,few,TGTGCCAGCAGCCTTAGGGTAGCTGAGCAGTTCTTC,CASSLRVAEQFF
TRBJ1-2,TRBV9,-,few,TGTGCCAGCGGACCAGGAACAAGCTATGGCTACACCTTC,CASGPGTSYGYTF
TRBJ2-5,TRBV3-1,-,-,TGTGCCAGCAGCCAAGTGAAGACCCAGTACTTC,CASSQVKTQYF
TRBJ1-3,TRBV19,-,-,TGTGCCAGTAGTAGAGAGGGTCGGCAGGTCTCCTCTGGAAACACCATATATTTT,CASSREGRQVSSGNTIYF
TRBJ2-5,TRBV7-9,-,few,TGTGCCAGCAGCTTATACGGGAGCGAGGAGACCCAGTACTTC,CASSLYGSEETQYF
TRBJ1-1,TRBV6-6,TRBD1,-,TGTGCCAGCTGCCCAGACAGGGCTGGTACTGAAGCTTTCTTT,CASCPDRAGTEAFF
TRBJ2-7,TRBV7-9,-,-,TGTGCCAGCAGCTTATTAGGGGTCCACGAGCAGTACTTC,CASSLLGVHEQYF
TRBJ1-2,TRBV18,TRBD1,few,TGTGCCAGCTCACCGGGCATGACAGGGAGTACCGGTGGCTACACCTTC,CASSPGMTGSTGGYTF
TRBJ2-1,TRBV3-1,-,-,TGTGCCAGCAGCAAAACGGCTAGCAACAATGAGCAGTTCTTC,CASSKTASNNEQFF
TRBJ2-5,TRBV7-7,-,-,TGTGCTAGCAGCCTAGACAGACTCCAAGAGACCCAGTACTTC,CASSLDRLQETQYF
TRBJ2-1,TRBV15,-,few,TGTGCCACGAGAACGACCAGCTCCTACAATGAGCAGTTCTTC,CATRTTSSYNEQFF
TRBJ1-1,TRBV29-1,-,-,TGCAGCGTTGGGAGGGGCACTGAAGCTTTCTTT,CSVGRGTEAFF
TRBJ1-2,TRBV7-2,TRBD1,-,TGTGCCAGCAGCTTTGGGGACAGGCAATATGGCTACACCTTC,CASSFGDRQYGYTF
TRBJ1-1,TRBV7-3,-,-,TGTGCCAGCAGCTTAACTTTAGGCCCTGAAGCTTTCTTT,CASSLTLGPEAFF